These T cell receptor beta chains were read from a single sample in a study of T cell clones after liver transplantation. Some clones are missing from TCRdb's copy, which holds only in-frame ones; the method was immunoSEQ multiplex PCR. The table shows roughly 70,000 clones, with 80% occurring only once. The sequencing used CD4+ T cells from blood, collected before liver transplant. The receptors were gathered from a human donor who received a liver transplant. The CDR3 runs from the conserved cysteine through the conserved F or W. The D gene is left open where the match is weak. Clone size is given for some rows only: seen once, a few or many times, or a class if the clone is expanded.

CDR3 protein: CASSPDRINQPQHF; CDR3 DNA: TGTGCCAGCAGCCCCGACCGAATCAATCAGCCCCAGCATTTT; D gene: .; clone size: .; V gene: TRBV7-2; J gene: TRBJ1-5
CDR3 protein: CATSSSPGQGAETQYF; CDR3 DNA: TGTGCCACCAGCAGCTCCCCGGGACAGGGGGCAGAGACCCAGTACTTC; D gene: TRBD1; clone size: few; V gene: TRBV15; J gene: TRBJ2-5
CDR3 protein: CASRLNGAEAFF; CDR3 DNA: TGTGCCAGCAGACTAAACGGGGCTGAAGCTTTCTTT; D gene: .; clone size: .; V gene: TRBV6-1; J gene: TRBJ1-1
CDR3 protein: CASSYQVGGETQYF; CDR3 DNA: TGCGCCAGCAGCTATCAAGTGGGTGGCGAGACCCAGTACTTC; D gene: .; clone size: .; V gene: TRBV5-1; J gene: TRBJ2-5
CDR3 protein: CASTANWGYNEQFF; CDR3 DNA: TGTGCCAGCACTGCCAATTGGGGGTATAATGAGCAGTTCTTC; D gene: .; clone size: .; V gene: TRBV6-1; J gene: TRBJ2-1
CDR3 protein: CASSLDGTYEQYF; CDR3 DNA: TGCGCCAGCAGCTTGGACGGAACCTACGAGCAGTACTTC; D gene: .; clone size: .; V gene: TRBV5-1; J gene: TRBJ2-7
CDR3 protein: CASSFLAGSQETQYF; CDR3 DNA: TGTGCCAGCAGCTTTTTAGCGGGATCCCAAGAGACCCAGTACTTC; D gene: TRBD2; clone size: .; V gene: TRBV5-6; J gene: TRBJ2-5
CDR3 protein: CASSRGGQGFLEQFF; CDR3 DNA: TGTGCCAGCAGCAGGGGGGGACAGGGATTTTTGGAGCAGTTCTTC; D gene: TRBD1; clone size: .; V gene: TRBV11-2; J gene: TRBJ2-1
CDR3 protein: CASSYSMVYEQYF; CDR3 DNA: TGTGCCAGCAGTTACTCGATGGTGTACGAGCAGTACTTC; D gene: .; clone size: .; V gene: TRBV6-5; J gene: TRBJ2-7
CDR3 protein: CASSSRPTGELFF; CDR3 DNA: TGTGCCAGCAGCTCTAGACCGACCGGGGAGCTGTTTTTT; D gene: .; clone size: .; V gene: TRBV7-2; J gene: TRBJ2-2
CDR3 protein: CASSLKPQWTEAFF; CDR3 DNA: TGTGCCAGCAGTTTAAAACCCCAGTGGACTGAAGCTTTCTTT; D gene: .; clone size: .; V gene: TRBV27; J gene: TRBJ1-1
CDR3 protein: CASSFDRVPGANVLTF; CDR3 DNA: TGTGCCAGCAGCTTTGACAGGGTCCCAGGGGCCAACGTCCTGACTTTC; D gene: TRBD1; clone size: once; V gene: TRBV11-2; J gene: TRBJ2-6
CDR3 protein: CASTPGPGWTEAFF; CDR3 DNA: TGTGCCAGCACCCCTGGGCCAGGGTGGACTGAAGCTTTCTTT; D gene: .; clone size: once; V gene: TRBV28; J gene: TRBJ1-1
CDR3 protein: CASSLLITGGDNEQFF; CDR3 DNA: TGTGCCAGCAGCTTATTAATAACGGGGGGAGACAATGAGCAGTTCTTC; D gene: TRBD2; clone size: many; V gene: TRBV7-9; J gene: TRBJ2-1
CDR3 protein: CASSQETENTEAFF; CDR3 DNA: TGTGCCAGCAGCCAAGAAACCGAAAACACTGAAGCTTTCTTT; D gene: .; clone size: .; V gene: TRBV4-2; J gene: TRBJ1-1
CDR3 protein: CASRRGGTSGSEQYF; CDR3 DNA: TGTGCCAGCAGGCGAGGGGGGACTAGCGGGAGCGAGCAGTACTTC; D gene: TRBD2; clone size: .; V gene: TRBV7-9; J gene: TRBJ2-7
CDR3 protein: CASSSTGRRALSTDTQYF; CDR3 DNA: TGTGCCAGCAGCTCAACAGGGAGGCGGGCGCTTAGCACAGATACGCAGTATTTT; D gene: .; clone size: .; V gene: TRBV7-2; J gene: TRBJ2-3
CDR3 protein: CASSDSSKRGRIHEQYF; CDR3 DNA: TGTGCCAGCAGTGACTCGAGTAAAAGGGGGCGCATCCACGAGCAGTACTTC; D gene: TRBD1; clone size: few; V gene: TRBV6-4; J gene: TRBJ2-7
CDR3 protein: CASSPMTDQPQHF; CDR3 DNA: TGCGCCAGCAGCCCCATGACAGATCAGCCCCAGCATTTT; D gene: .; clone size: .; V gene: TRBV5-1; J gene: TRBJ1-5
CDR3 protein: CATSRGWRETQYF; CDR3 DNA: TGTGCCACCAGCAGGGGGTGGCGGGAGACCCAGTACTTC; D gene: .; clone size: .; V gene: TRBV15; J gene: TRBJ2-5
CDR3 protein: CASSDARLNTGELFF; CDR3 DNA: TGTGCCAGCAGTGATGCGCGCTTGAACACCGGGGAGCTGTTTTTT; D gene: .; clone size: few; V gene: TRBV25-1; J gene: TRBJ2-2
CDR3 protein: CASSLSGQGYEQYF; CDR3 DNA: TGTGCCAGCAGTTTATCGGGACAAGGCTACGAGCAGTACTTC; D gene: .; clone size: .; V gene: TRBV28; J gene: TRBJ2-7
CDR3 protein: CASSQDTGTGGYEQYF; CDR3 DNA: TGCGCCAGCAGCCAAGACACCGGGACAGGGGGCTACGAGCAGTACTTC; D gene: TRBD1; clone size: .; V gene: TRBV4-3; J gene: TRBJ2-7
CDR3 protein: CASSLTGGFRNQPQHF; CDR3 DNA: TGTGCCAGCAGTTTGACAGGGGGGTTTCGCAATCAGCCCCAGCATTTT; D gene: TRBD1; clone size: .; V gene: TRBV28; J gene: TRBJ1-5
CDR3 protein: CASMSPRTGRNEQFF; CDR3 DNA: TGTGCCAGCATGAGTCCCAGGACAGGTCGCAATGAGCAGTTCTTC; D gene: TRBD1; clone size: .; V gene: TRBV6-5; J gene: TRBJ2-1
CDR3 protein: CATRGPGGANTGELFF; CDR3 DNA: TGTGCCACCCGGGGGCCGGGTGGCGCGAACACCGGGGAGCTGTTTTTT; D gene: .; clone size: .; V gene: TRBV10-3; J gene: TRBJ2-2
CDR3 protein: CASSKRLAGGQNEQFF; CDR3 DNA: TGTGCCAGCAGCAAAAGACTAGCGGGAGGTCAAAATGAGCAGTTCTTC; D gene: .; clone size: .; V gene: TRBV21-1; J gene: TRBJ2-1
CDR3 protein: CASRGTGSEAFF; CDR3 DNA: TGTGCCAGCAGGGGGACCGGATCTGAAGCTTTCTTT; D gene: .; clone size: .; V gene: TRBV6-1; J gene: TRBJ1-1
CDR3 protein: CATQGGWDGYTF; CDR3 DNA: TGTGCCACCCAGGGGGGATGGGACGGCTACACCTTC; D gene: TRBD1; clone size: few; V gene: TRBV28; J gene: TRBJ1-2
CDR3 protein: CASSLNLGNQPQHF; CDR3 DNA: TGTGCCAGCAGCTTAAATTTGGGCAATCAGCCCCAGCATTTT; D gene: .; clone size: .; V gene: TRBV7-6; J gene: TRBJ1-5
CDR3 protein: CASGNGTPVTDTQYF; CDR3 DNA: TGTGCTAGTGGCAACGGGACTCCTGTCACAGATACGCAGTATTTT; D gene: .; clone size: .; V gene: TRBV12-5; J gene: TRBJ2-3
CDR3 protein: CASSQGMFSGSSYNEQFF; CDR3 DNA: TGCGCCAGCAGCCAAGGAATGTTTAGCGGAAGCTCCTACAATGAGCAGTTCTTC; D gene: .; clone size: few; V gene: TRBV4-1; J gene: TRBJ2-1
CDR3 protein: CASSLAGRGGTEAFF; CDR3 DNA: TGTGCCAGCAGTTTAGCTGGCAGGGGGGGTACTGAAGCTTTCTTT; D gene: TRBD1; clone size: .; V gene: TRBV28; J gene: TRBJ1-1
CDR3 protein: CASSYQGLQYF; CDR3 DNA: TGTGCCAGCAGTTACCAAGGGCTCCAGTACTTC; D gene: .; clone size: few; V gene: TRBV6-5; J gene: TRBJ2-7
CDR3 protein: CASSQDIGGALNRYEQYF; CDR3 DNA: TGTGCCAGCAGCCAAGATATAGGAGGGGCGCTTAATCGGTACGAGCAGTACTTC; D gene: .; clone size: .; V gene: TRBV14; J gene: TRBJ2-7
CDR3 protein: CASSMGASGRAGELFF; CDR3 DNA: TGTGCCAGTAGTATGGGGGCTAGCGGGAGGGCCGGGGAGCTGTTTTTT; D gene: TRBD2; clone size: .; V gene: TRBV19; J gene: TRBJ2-2
CDR3 protein: CSVKDRGYNQPQHF; CDR3 DNA: TGCAGCGTTAAGGACAGGGGGTACAATCAGCCCCAGCATTTT; D gene: TRBD1; clone size: .; V gene: TRBV29-1; J gene: TRBJ1-5
CDR3 protein: CATTFGTRNTEAFF; CDR3 DNA: TGTGCCACCACTTTCGGGACGAGGAACACTGAAGCTTTCTTT; D gene: .; clone size: .; V gene: TRBV28; J gene: TRBJ1-1
CDR3 protein: CASSIDLRGLNTEAFF; CDR3 DNA: TGTGCCAGTAGTATAGACTTAAGGGGCCTGAACACTGAAGCTTTCTTT; D gene: .; clone size: few; V gene: TRBV19; J gene: TRBJ1-1
CDR3 protein: CASSLDGVYEQYF; CDR3 DNA: TGTGCCAGCAGCCTCGACGGTGTCTACGAGCAGTACTTC; D gene: .; clone size: .; V gene: TRBV6-6; J gene: TRBJ2-7
CDR3 protein: CASNPRTSGSSYEQYF; CDR3 DNA: TGTGCCAGCAACCCTCGGACTAGCGGGAGCTCCTACGAGCAGTACTTC; D gene: TRBD2; clone size: .; V gene: TRBV5-6; J gene: TRBJ2-7
CDR3 protein: CSVEDRVNYGYTF; CDR3 DNA: TGCAGCGTTGAAGACAGGGTTAACTATGGCTACACCTTC; D gene: .; clone size: .; V gene: TRBV29-1; J gene: TRBJ1-2
CDR3 protein: CASSLTGGGEKLFF; CDR3 DNA: TGTGCCAGCAGTTTGACAGGGGGCGGTGAAAAACTGTTTTTT; D gene: TRBD1; clone size: .; V gene: TRBV28; J gene: TRBJ1-4
CDR3 protein: CASSPPFRANTEAFF; CDR3 DNA: TGTGCCAGCAGTCCCCCTTTTCGGGCAAACACTGAAGCTTTCTTT; D gene: .; clone size: .; V gene: TRBV28; J gene: TRBJ1-1